The clone carrying this T cell receptor (beta chain) appeared a single time. As yet, its antigen is unknown. The record originates from a study of CD8+CD57+ T cells in acquired aplastic anemia. Turning to the study itself: Sorted CD4+ and CD8+ cell DNA averaged approximately 3 ug.

After removal of 3 bases from V and 9 bases from J, the junction contained 8 bases not matched to a gene. CDR1 is KGHDR and CDR2 is SFDVKD in the germline V gene. The CDR3 covers 15 residues. Genomic DNA provided the template from which TCR beta VDJ and CDR3 profiles were obtained. TCRdb re-called the reads with MiXCR, one entry per CDR3 protein. The repertoire holds approximately 100,000 distinct CDR3 sequences, 55% to 80% seen once, with 65% in the top ten. The study's findings and limits: Roughly 31 was the count of CD8+ CDR3 sequences that patients shared with controls.

Selection for sequencing was limited to patients who had shown CD8+CD57+ cell expansion by flow cytometry. J is TRBJ2-1 and V is TRBV24-1; 9 bases are a match to TRBD2. Sequenced input: sorted CD4+, CD8+, or CD8+CD57+ T cells (not recorded which) from PBMCs. This sequence originates from a human donor with aplastic anemia. This CDR3 reads CATSDSLAGASEQFF. In DNA, the CDR3 is TGTGCCACCAGTGATAGTTTAGCGGGAGCGAGTGAGCAGTTCTTC.